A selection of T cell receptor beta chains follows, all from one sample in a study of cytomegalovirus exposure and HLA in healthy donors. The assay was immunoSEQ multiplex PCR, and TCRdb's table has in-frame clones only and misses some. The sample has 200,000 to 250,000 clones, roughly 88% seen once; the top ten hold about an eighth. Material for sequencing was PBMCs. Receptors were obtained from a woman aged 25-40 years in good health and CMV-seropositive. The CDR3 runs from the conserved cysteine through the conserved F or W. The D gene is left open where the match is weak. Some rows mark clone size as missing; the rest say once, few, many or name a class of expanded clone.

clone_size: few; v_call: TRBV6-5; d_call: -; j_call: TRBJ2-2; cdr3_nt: TGTGCCAGCAGTTACGAGGGGCCCGGGGAGCTGTTTTTT; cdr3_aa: CASSYEGPGELFF
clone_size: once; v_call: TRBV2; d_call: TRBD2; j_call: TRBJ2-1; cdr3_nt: TGTGCCAGCAGCCGTCGCCCGGGACTAGCGGGTTATGAGCAGTTCTTC; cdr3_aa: CASSRRPGLAGYEQFF
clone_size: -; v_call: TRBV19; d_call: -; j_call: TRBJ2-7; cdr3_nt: TGTGCCAGTAGTCCTGCGAGTGGGGGGTGGTACGAGCAGTACTTC; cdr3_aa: CASSPASGGWYEQYF
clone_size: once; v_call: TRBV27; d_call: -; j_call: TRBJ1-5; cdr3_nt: TGTGCCAGCAGTCCTCCGGGGTACAATCAGCCCCAGCATTTT; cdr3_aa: CASSPPGYNQPQHF
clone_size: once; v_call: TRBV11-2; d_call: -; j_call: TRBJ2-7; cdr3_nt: TGTGCCAGCAGCTTAGCACTCGGAATTAGGGAGCAGTACTTC; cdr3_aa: CASSLALGIREQYF
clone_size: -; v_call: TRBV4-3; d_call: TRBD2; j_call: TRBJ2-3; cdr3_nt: TGCGCCAGCAGCCAAGCTCTAGCGGGACCTAGCACAGATACGCAGTATTTT; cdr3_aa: CASSQALAGPSTDTQYF
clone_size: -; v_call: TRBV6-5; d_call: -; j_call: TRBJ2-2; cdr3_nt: TGTGCCAGCAGTGGACTTGTAGGGGCCGGGGAGCTGTTTTTT; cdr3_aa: CASSGLVGAGELFF
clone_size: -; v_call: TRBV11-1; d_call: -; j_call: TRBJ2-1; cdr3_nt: TGTGCCAGCAGCTTAGGGGGCCCTAGCATACATGAGCAGTTCTTC; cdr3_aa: CASSLGGPSIHEQFF
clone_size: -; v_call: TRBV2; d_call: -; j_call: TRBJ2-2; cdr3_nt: TGTGCCAGCAGTACTAACAGATACACCGGGGAGCTGTTTTTT; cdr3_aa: CASSTNRYTGELFF
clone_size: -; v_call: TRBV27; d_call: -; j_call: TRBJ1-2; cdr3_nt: TGTGCCAGCAGTCCGATACAGGGACATGGCTACACCTTC; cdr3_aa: CASSPIQGHGYTF
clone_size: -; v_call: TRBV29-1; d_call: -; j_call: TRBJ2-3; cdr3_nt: TGCAGCGTGACTAGTTCAGATACGCAGTATTTT; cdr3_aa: CSVTSSDTQYF
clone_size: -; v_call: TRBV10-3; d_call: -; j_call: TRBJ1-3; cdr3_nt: TGTGCCATCAGTGTATTAGAACCTGGAAACACCATATATTTT; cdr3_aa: CAISVLEPGNTIYF
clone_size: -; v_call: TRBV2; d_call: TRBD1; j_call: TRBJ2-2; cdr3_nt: TGTGCCAGCAGTGCAAGGACAGGGTTTTTCACCGGGGAGCTGTTTTTT; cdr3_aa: CASSARTGFFTGELFF
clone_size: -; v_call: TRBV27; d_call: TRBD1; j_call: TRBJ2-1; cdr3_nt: TGTGCCAGCAGTGTGACAGGGGGGAATGAGCAGTTCTTC; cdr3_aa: CASSVTGGNEQFF
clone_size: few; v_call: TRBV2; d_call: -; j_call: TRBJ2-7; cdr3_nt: TGTGCCAGCCTGAAAGGGTATACGTACTTC; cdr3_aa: CASLKGYTYF
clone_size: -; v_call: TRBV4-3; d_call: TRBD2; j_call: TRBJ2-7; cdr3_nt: TGCGCCAGCAGCCAAGACTCGCCCAGCGGGAGTCCCAACGAGCAGTACTTC; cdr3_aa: CASSQDSPSGSPNEQYF
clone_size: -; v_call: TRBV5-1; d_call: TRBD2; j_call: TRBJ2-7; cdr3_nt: TGCGCCAGCAGCTGGACTAGCGGGAACTACGAGCAGTACTTC; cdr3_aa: CASSWTSGNYEQYF
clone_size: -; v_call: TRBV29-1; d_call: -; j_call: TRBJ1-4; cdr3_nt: TGCAGCGTTGAAATAACGGGGAATGAAAAACTGTTTTTT; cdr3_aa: CSVEITGNEKLFF
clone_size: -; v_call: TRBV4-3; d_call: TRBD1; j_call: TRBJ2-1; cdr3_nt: TGCGCCAGCAGCCAACGACAGGGTTATAATGAGCAGTTCTTC; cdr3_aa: CASSQRQGYNEQFF
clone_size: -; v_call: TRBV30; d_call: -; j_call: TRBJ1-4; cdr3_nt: TGTGCCTGGAGAGATTGGGACGGTAGGGATGAAAAACTGTTTTTT; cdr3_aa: CAWRDWDGRDEKLFF
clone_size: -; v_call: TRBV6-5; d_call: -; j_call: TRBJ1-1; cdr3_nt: TGTGCCAGCAGTACCATCGGGGCTCCGAAAGCTTTCTTT; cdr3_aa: CASSTIGAPKAFF
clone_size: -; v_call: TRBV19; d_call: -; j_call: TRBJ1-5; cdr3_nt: TGTGCCAGTAGTATTCCAGGGTATTCTCGGCAGCCCCAGCATTTT; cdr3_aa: CASSIPGYSRQPQHF
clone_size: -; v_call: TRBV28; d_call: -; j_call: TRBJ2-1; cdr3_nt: TGTGCCAGCAGTATCGGGACTGCAGAGTACAATGAGCAGTTCTTC; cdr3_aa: CASSIGTAEYNEQFF
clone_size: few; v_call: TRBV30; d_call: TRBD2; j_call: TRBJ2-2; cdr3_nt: TGTGCCTGGAGTACCCAAATAGCGGGAGTCTCCGGGGAGCTGTTTTTT; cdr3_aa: CAWSTQIAGVSGELFF
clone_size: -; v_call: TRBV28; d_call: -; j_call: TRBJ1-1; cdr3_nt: TGTGCCAGCAGTTTCGCCTGGGAGGGGGACCACACTGAAGCTTTCTTT; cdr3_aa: CASSFAWEGDHTEAFF
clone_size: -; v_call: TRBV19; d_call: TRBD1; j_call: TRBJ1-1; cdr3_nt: TGTGCCAGTAGTATGGAGGGGGCATCTTTGGGAAACACTGAAGCTTTCTTT; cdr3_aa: CASSMEGASLGNTEAFF
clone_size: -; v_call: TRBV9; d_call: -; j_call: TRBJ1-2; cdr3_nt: TGTGCCAGCAGCGTAGGGTCCAGGGGTTATGGCTACACCTTC; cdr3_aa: CASSVGSRGYGYTF
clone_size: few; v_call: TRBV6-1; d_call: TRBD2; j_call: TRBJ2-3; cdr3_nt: TGTGCCAGCAGTGGACGTAGCGGGAGCACAGATACGCAGTATTTT; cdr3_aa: CASSGRSGSTDTQYF
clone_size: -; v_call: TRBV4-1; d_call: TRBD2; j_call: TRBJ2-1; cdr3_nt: TGCGCCAGCAGCCAAGGAGCGGCTAGCGGGCGCTTAGAGCAGTTCTTC; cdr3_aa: CASSQGAASGRLEQFF
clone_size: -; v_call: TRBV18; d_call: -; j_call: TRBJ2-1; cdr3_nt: TGTGCCAGCTCACCACCGACAATCAATGAGCAGTTCTTC; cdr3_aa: CASSPPTINEQFF
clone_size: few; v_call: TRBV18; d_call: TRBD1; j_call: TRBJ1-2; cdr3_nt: TGTGCCAGCTCACTAATAAAAGGACAGGCCGTAGGAGGTGGCTACACCTTC; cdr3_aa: CASSLIKGQAVGGGYTF
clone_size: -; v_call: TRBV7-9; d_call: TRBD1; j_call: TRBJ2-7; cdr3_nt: TGTGCCAGCAGCGTACAGGGGAACGAGCAGTACTTC; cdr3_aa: CASSVQGNEQYF
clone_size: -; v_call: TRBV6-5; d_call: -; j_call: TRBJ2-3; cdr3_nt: TGTGCCAGCAGCCGGAGGAGGGGGGCTACAGATACGCAGTATTTT; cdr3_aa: CASSRRRGATDTQYF
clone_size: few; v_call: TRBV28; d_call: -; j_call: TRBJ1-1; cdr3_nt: TGTGCCAGCAGTTCCGGGCAGAACACTGAAGCTTTCTTT; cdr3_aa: CASSSGQNTEAFF
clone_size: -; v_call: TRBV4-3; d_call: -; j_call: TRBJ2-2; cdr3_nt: TGCGCCAGCAGCCAAGCCTTTGGAGCGAACACCGGGGAGCTGTTTTTT; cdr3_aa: CASSQAFGANTGELFF
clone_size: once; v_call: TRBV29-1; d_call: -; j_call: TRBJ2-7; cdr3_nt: TGCAGCGTTGAAGGCAGGGGCTACGAGCAGTACTTC; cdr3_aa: CSVEGRGYEQYF
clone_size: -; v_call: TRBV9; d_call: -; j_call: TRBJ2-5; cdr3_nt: TGTGCCAGCAGCGTAAACGACAGGACTGTCGAGACCCAGTACTTC; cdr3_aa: CASSVNDRTVETQYF
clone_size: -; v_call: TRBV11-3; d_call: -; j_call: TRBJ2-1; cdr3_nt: TGTGCCAGCAGCTTAGCTAGCGTTTACAATGAGCAGTTCTTC; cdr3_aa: CASSLASVYNEQFF
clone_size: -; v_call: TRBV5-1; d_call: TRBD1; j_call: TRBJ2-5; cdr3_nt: TGCGCCAGCAGCGTACAGGGGAATGAAGAGACCCAGTACTTC; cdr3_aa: CASSVQGNEETQYF
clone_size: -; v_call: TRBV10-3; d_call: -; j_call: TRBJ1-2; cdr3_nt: TGTGCCATCACCTCGGAGCAGCCCGCTAACTATGGCTACACCTTC; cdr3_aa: CAITSEQPANYGYTF
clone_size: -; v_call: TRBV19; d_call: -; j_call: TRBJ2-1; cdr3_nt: TGTGCCAGTAGGACCAGGGGACGTAGAAAGTTCTTC; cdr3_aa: CASRTRGRRKFF
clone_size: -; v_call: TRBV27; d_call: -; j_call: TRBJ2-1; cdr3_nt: TGTGCCAGCAGTTTTCCGGGAGCCCTCAATGAGCAGTTCTTC; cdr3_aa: CASSFPGALNEQFF
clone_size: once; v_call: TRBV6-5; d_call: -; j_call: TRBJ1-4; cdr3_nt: TGTGCCAGCAGTTACTCGATCTCCCCGGTTAATGAAAAACTGTTTTTT; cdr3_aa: CASSYSISPVNEKLFF
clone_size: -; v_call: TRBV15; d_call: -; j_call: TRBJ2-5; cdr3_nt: TGTGCCACCAGCAGAGACCCACTAGAGACCCAGTACTTC; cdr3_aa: CATSRDPLETQYF
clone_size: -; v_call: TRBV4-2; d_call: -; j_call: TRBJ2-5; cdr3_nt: TGTGCCAGCAGCCAAGATCCCCTCTCATGGGAGGAAGAGACCCAGTACTTC; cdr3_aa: CASSQDPLSWEEETQYF
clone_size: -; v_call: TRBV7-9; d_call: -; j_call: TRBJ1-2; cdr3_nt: TGTGCCAGCAGCTTAGGGAGGAATGGCTACACCTTC; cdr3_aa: CASSLGRNGYTF
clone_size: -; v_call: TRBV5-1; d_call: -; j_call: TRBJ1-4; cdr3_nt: TGCGCCAGCAGCTTAGGGGGATGGAATGAAAAACTGTTTTTT; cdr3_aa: CASSLGGWNEKLFF
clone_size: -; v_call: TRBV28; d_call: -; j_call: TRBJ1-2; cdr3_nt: TGTGCCAGCAGTATTACACACCTGCCCAGGAATGGCTACACCTTC; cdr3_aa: CASSITHLPRNGYTF
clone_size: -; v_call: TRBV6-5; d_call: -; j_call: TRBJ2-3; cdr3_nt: TGTGCCAGCAGAGCGAGTGGCACCCCCACAGATACGCAGTATTTT; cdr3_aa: CASRASGTPTDTQYF
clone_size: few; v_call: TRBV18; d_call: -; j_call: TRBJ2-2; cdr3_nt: TGTGCCAGCCGTCCCGCGATCTCCGGGGAGCTGTTTTTT; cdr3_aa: CASRPAISGELFF
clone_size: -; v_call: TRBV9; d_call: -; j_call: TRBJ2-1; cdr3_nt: TGTGCCAGCAGCTCCCGTGGCGGTTACAATGAGCAGTTCTTC; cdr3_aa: CASSSRGGYNEQFF
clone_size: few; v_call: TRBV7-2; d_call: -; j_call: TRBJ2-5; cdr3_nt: TGTGCCAGCAGCTTTAGGGGCTCGGAGACCCAGTACTTC; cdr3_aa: CASSFRGSETQYF
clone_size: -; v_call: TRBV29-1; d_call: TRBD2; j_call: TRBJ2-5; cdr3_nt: TGCAGCGTTGAAGTACCGGGGGGGCGAGCGGAGACCCAGTACTTC; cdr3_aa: CSVEVPGGRAETQYF
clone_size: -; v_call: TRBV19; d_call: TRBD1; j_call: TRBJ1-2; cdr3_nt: TGTGCCAGTAGTAGGGGACAGGGGGCTTCTAACTATGGCTACACCTTC; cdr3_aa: CASSRGQGASNYGYTF
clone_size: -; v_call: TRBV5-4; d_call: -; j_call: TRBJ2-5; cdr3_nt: TGTGCCAGCAGCTTGTGGTCTGCAGCTCGGGAGACCCAGTACTTC; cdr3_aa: CASSLWSAARETQYF
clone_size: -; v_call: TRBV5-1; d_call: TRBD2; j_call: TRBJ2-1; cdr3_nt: TGCGCCAGCAGCCCACTGGGGACTAGCGGGAACAATGAGCAGTTCTTC; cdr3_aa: CASSPLGTSGNNEQFF
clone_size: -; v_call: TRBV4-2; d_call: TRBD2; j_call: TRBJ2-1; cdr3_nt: TGTGCCAGCAGCCAAGAGGGGGAGGGAGCTGGAAACAATGAGCAGTTCTTC; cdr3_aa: CASSQEGEGAGNNEQFF
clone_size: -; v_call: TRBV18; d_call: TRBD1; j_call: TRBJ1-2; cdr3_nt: TGTGCCAGCTCACCAACCAGGGGGCATGGCTACACCTTC; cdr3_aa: CASSPTRGHGYTF